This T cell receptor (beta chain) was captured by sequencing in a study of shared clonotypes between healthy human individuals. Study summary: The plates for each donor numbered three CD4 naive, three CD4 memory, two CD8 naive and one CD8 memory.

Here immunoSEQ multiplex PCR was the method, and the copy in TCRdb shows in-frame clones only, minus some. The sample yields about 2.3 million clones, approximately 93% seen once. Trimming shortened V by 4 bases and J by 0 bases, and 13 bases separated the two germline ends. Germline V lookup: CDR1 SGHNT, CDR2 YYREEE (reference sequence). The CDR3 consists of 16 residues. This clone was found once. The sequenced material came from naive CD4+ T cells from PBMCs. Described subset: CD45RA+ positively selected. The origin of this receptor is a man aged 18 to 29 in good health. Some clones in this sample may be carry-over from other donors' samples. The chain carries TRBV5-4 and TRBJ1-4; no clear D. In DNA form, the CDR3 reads TGTGCCAGCAGCCAACGACCGGGAGCAACTAATGAAAAACTGTTTTTT. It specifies CASSQRPGATNEKLFF.